This paragraph covers one TCR beta chain sequence. This record comes from a study of resident and recirculating memory T cells in vitiligo. Study-wide background: Shave-biopsy epidermis from lesional and nonlesional skin was sequenced alongside PBMCs.

Germline V gene lookup returns CDR1 SGHTA and CDR2 FQGNSA. This CDR3 comprises 12 residues. The V gene end was trimmed by 4 bases and the J gene end by 5 bases; junction bases not matched to a gene: 1. The repertoire was sequenced with immunoSEQ multiplex PCR; TCRdb's copy has only in-frame clones and lacks some. The sample yields approximately 69,000 clones, roughly 92% seen once. Patients' lesions had not changed for the previous 6 months. Anyone treated within the previous three months was excluded. The V and J genes are TRBV7-2 and TRBJ1-2; 7 bases fit TRBD1. The receptor's source is a male donor with vitiligo. The sequenced material came from blood. For the CDR3, the DNA is TGTGCCAGCAGCTCACAGGGGTATGGCTACACCTTC. It yields the protein CASSSQGYGYTF.